Included here is one T cell receptor (beta chain) sequence, with context. Its cognate antigen is unknown. A universal primer binding site was introduced by template switching. The final cDNA contained unique molecular identifiers. TCRdb fed the 5' RACE reads into MiXCR, producing one record per CDR3 protein. This table holds 200,000 to 250,000 distinct CDR3 sequences, 7.5% found once. The data belong to a study of identical twins. Study-wide findings and caveats: Fewer insertions characterized abundant cord blood beta clonotypes, whereas memory repertoires showed none. Among monozygotic twins, out-of-frame TCR alpha sharing exceeded what models predicted.

The length of the CDR3 is 14 residues. After removal of 8 bases from V and 1 base from J, the junction contained 6 bases not matched to a gene. Germline V CDR1 and CDR2: SGHTA, FQGNSA. This same sample was also taken into another study, of yellow fever vaccine responses in identical twins.

The chain uses TRBV7-2 and TRBJ2-7, with TRBD1 matching 9 bases. The TCR sequence derives from a woman aged 18-29 years in good health. What was sequenced was memory (CD45RO+) T cells sorted from blood. CDR3: CASGQGLASYEQYF. Written as DNA, the CDR3 is TGTGCCAGCGGACAGGGGCTCGCTTCCTACGAGCAGTACTTC.